This T cell receptor beta chain originates from a study of identifying expanded T cells in peripheral blood. V lost 0 bases and J lost 5, with 11 bases in between. The CDR3 extends over 15 amino acids. Germline-derived CDR1 and CDR2 are SGHNT and YYREEE (reference sequence). Profiled with immunoSEQ multiplex PCR; TCRdb holds only in-frame clones, not every one. The repertoire has some 70,000 clones, about nine tenths of them found once; the top ten carry 3% to 3.5%. The V call is TRBV5-4, the J call TRBJ2-2; TRBD2 is a possible D gene (5 bases). This clonotype was sampled from a person aged 18 to 70 in good health. Sequenced: blood. CDR3 sequence reads: CASSLGLAGTGELFF. The CDR3 nucleotides are TGTGCCAGCAGCTTGGGCCTAGCCGGAACCGGGGAGCTGTTTTTT.